Listed here are 3 T cell receptor beta chains from one sample, sequenced in a study of T cell repertoires in cytomegalovirus infection. Their target antigens are unknown. TCRdb reanalysed the reads using MiXCR and keeps one entry per CDR3 protein. The table includes about 890,000 distinct CDR3 sequences, more than 25% detected once. The sample here was cultured CD8+ T cells from PBMCs, taken from culture after CMV antigen stimulation. Every receptor here comes from a human donor in good health (CMV status not recorded). Some clones in this sample may be carry-over from other donors' samples.

This clonotype showed up just a few times. This chain joins TRBV7-9 and TRBJ2-3, with D tentatively TRBD1 (5 bases). V was trimmed by 3 bases and J by 0 bases, leaving 13 bases between them. There are 16 residues in the CDR3. Germline assignment: CDR1 SEHNR and CDR2 FQNEAQ (reference sequence). The CDR3 is CASSFLVRESTDTQYF. In DNA, the CDR3 is TGTGCCAGCAGCTTCCTGGTCAGGGAAAGCACAGATACGCAGTATTTT.

Comment on this clonotype: A read error may explain this, as a much larger clone is one base away. The rearrangement links TRBV11-2 to TRBJ2-6, with D possibly being TRBD1 (5 bases). CDR1 is SGHAT, CDR2 FQNNGV, per germline. The CDR3 covers 18 residues. CDR3 amino acids: CASFFATELLSGTNVLTF. The DNA of the CDR3 is TGTGCCAGCTTCTTCGCGACAGAATTACTCTCTGGGACCAACGTCCTGACTTTC.

About this clonotype itself: A far larger clone is a single base away, which makes a read error likely. This chain links TRBV27 with TRBJ1-6; D remains ambiguous. CDR3 length: 12 amino acids. The V gene lost 3 bases and the J gene lost 7 bases, with 4 bases spanning the gap. From germline, CDR1 is MNHEY and CDR2 SMNVEV (reference sequence). The CDR3 DNA reads as TGTGCCAGCAGTTTGTGGAATTCACCCCTCCACTTT. Amino acid sequence: CASSLWNSPLHF.